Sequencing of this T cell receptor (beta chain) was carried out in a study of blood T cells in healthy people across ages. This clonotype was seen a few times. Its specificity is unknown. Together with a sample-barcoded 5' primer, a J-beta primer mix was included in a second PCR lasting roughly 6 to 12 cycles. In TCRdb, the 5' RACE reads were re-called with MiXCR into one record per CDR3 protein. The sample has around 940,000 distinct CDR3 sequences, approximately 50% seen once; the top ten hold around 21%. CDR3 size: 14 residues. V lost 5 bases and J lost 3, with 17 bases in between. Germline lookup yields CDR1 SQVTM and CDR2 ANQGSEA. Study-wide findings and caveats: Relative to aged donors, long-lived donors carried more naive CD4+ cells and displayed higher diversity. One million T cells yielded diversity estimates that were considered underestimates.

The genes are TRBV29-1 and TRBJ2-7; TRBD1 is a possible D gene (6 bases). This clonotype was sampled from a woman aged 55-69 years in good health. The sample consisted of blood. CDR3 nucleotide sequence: TGCAGCGTTAAGGGGGTTGAGGCCCTCTACGAGCAGTACTTC. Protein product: CSVKGVEALYEQYF.